The 29 T cell receptor beta chains below all came from one sample that was sequenced in a study of T cell repertoires in cytomegalovirus infection. Antigens of these TCRs are unknown. TCRdb reprocessed the reads via MiXCR and lists one record per CDR3 protein. The repertoire includes some 500,000 distinct CDR3 sequences, 30% to 35% of them detected once, and roughly a sixth sits in the top ten. The sequences come from cultured PBMCs, collected from culture after CMV antigen stimulation. These TCRs come from a human donor in good health (CMV status not recorded). Some clones in this sample may be carry-over from other donors' samples.

This clonotype has more than one count but fewer than ten. The chain couples TRBV27 to TRBJ1-5; unclear D gene. Germline V lookup: CDR1 MNHEY, CDR2 SMNVEV (reference sequence). V was pared by 3 bases and J by 1 base, with 19 bases between. There are 18 residues in the CDR3. CDR3 in DNA: TGTGCCAGCAGTTTGGTCCCTTTCGGGAGGGCGAGCAATCAGCCCCAGCATTTT. This encodes CASSLVPFGRASNQPQHF.

This clonotype was counted only a few times. The genes are TRBV20-1 and TRBJ1-5; D not certain. CDR3 length: 14 amino acids. Per germline, CDR1 DFQATT and CDR2 SNEGSKA (reference sequence). V shed 1 base and J shed 3 bases, with 10 bases lying between them. CDR3 loop: CSARGKVINQPQHF. In nucleotides, the CDR3 is TGCAGTGCTAGAGGGAAGGTAATCAATCAGCCCCAGCATTTT.

This clonotype has a count of ten or more. The CDR3 is CASSLWSGRNTEAFF. The DNA of the CDR3 is TGTGCCAGCAGCTTATGGTCGGGGAGGAACACTGAAGCTTTCTTT. The genes are TRBV7-9 and TRBJ1-1; D is unresolved. CDR1 is SEHNR and CDR2 is FQNEAQ in the germline V gene (reference sequence). This CDR3 spans 15 amino acids. The germline V and J ends were trimmed by 2 bases and 1 base, with 11 bases remaining between them.

This clonotype was counted ten times or more. The rearrangement links TRBV7-2 to TRBJ1-3; D is undetermined. Trimming stripped 1 base from V and 4 bases from J, with 14 bases between. This CDR3 has 16 residues. Germline CDR1 and CDR2: SGHTA and FQGNSA. The CDR3 DNA reads as TGTGCCAGCAGCTTAGGGGTACCGGGTTCGGGAAACACCATATATTTT. This sequence encodes CASSLGVPGSGNTIYF.

The chain carries TRBV4-1 and TRBJ2-1; 11 bases fit TRBD2. This CDR3 is built from 15 residues. The trim removed 1 base at V and 9 bases at J, leaving 5 bases unmatched. CDR1 is MGHRA, CDR2 YSYEKL, per germline. The CDR3 coding sequence is TGCGCCAGCAGCCAAGTACTAGCGGGAGTCCTTGAGCAGTTCTTC. It is translated as CASSQVLAGVLEQFF.

V usage is TRBV15 and J usage is TRBJ2-1, with a tentative D call TRBD2 (6 bases). CDR3 size: 15 residues. Looked up from germline, CDR1 is LNHNV and CDR2 is YYDKDF (reference sequence). V dropped 4 bases and J dropped 0 bases, with 10 bases sitting between them. The CDR3 region has the DNA TGTGCCACCAGCACGGCGGGGAGCTCCTACAATGAGCAGTTCTTC. Translation gives CATSTAGSSYNEQFF.

In this sample, this clonotype turned up a few times. The chain joins TRBV7-9 to TRBJ2-5, with TRBD1 matching 8 bases. This CDR3 has 14 residues. The germline CDR1 and CDR2 sequences are SEHNR and FQNEAQ (reference sequence). Trimming at V came to 5 bases and at J to 3 bases, leaving 5 bases not matched to a gene. The CDR3 spells CASSKDRVEETQYF. CDR3 nucleotides: TGTGCCAGCAGCAAGGACAGGGTAGAAGAGACCCAGTACTTC.

This clonotype was counted between two and nine times. For the CDR3, the DNA is TGTGCCAGCAGCCCGCGGGGGACCGACTATGGCTACACCTTC. It yields the protein CASSPRGTDYGYTF. The chain couples TRBV7-2 to TRBJ1-2; D is perhaps TRBD1 (5 bases). The CDR3 is made up of 14 amino acids. Germline V CDR1 and CDR2: SGHTA, FQGNSA. V was cut by 5 bases and J by 3 bases, with 13 bases left in between. Complete variable domain (other parts from reference TRBV7-2 and TRBJ1-2): GAGVSQSPSNKVTEKGKDVELRCDPISGHTALYWYRQSLGQGLEFLIYFQGNSAPDKSGLPSDRFSAERTGGSVSTLTIQRTQQEDSAVYLCASSPRGTDYGYTFGSGTRLTVV.

A remark on this clonotype: With a much larger clone just one base away, this may be a read error. V is TRBV7-8 and J is TRBJ1-2, with 9 nucleotides matching TRBD1. This CDR3 region has 17 residues. Germline-derived CDR1 and CDR2 are SGHVS and FQNEAQ. V trimming: 1 base; J trimming: 6 bases; junction bases outside the gene matches: 12. Written as DNA, the CDR3 is TGTGCCAGCAGCTTAGTAGTTACGGACAGGGGAGACCATGGCTACACCTTC. The encoded protein is CASSLVVTDRGDHGYTF. The full variable domain, completed using reference TRBV7-8 and TRBJ1-2, is GAGVSQSPRYKVAKRGQDVALRCDPISGHVSLFWYQQALGQGPEFLTYFQNEAQLDKSGLPSDRFFAERPEGSVSTLKIQRTQQEDSAVYLCASSLVVTDRGDHGYTFGSGTRLTVV.

This clonotype was recorded once. This may stem from a read error, because a much larger clone lies one nucleotide away. Because it lacks the conserved phenylalanine or tryptophan at the end, this CDR3 is likely a read error. The V call is TRBV7-2, the J call TRBJ2-3, with TRBD2 matching 13 bases. The CDR3 runs to 18 residues. CDR1 is SGHTA, CDR2 FQGNSA, per germline. J was trimmed by 3 bases and V by 1 base; bases with no gene match: 7. The DNA for the CDR3 is TGTGCCAGCAGCTTAGAGGGGACTAGCGGGATTGGGACAGATACGCAGTATCTT. Translation: CASSLEGTSGIGTDTQYL.

This chain connects TRBV4-1 to TRBJ1-4; TRBD1 might be the D (6 bases). V was cut by 2 bases and J by 8 bases, with 12 bases left in between. Germline lookup yields CDR1 MGHRA and CDR2 YSYEKL. This CDR3 is 14 amino acids long. CDR3 nucleotide sequence: TGCGCCAGCAGCCAAACCACTGGGGGCGAAAAACTGTTTTTT. Protein product: CASSQTTGGEKLFF.

V usage is TRBV25-1 and J usage is TRBJ2-4; TRBD2 agrees at 7 bases. Germline assignment: CDR1 MGHDK and CDR2 SYGVNS. Trimming took 3 bases from V and 1 from J; bases not matched to a gene: 6. This CDR3 is built from 16 residues. As DNA, the CDR3 is TGTGCCAGCAGTGATTATAGCGGGTCGGCCAAAAACATTCAGTACTTC. Translation gives CASSDYSGSAKNIQYF.

V gene TRBV27 combines with J gene TRBJ1-6; 9 bases are a match to TRBD1. The V and J ends lost 3 bases and 4 bases, in that order; junction bases with no gene match: 10. Germline loops: CDR1 MNHEY, CDR2 SMNVEV (reference sequence). The CDR3 extends over 18 amino acids. The CDR3 DNA reads TGTGCCAGCAGTTTCCGGACAGGGGCCATTCAGTATAATTCACCCCTCCACTTT. Translating gives CASSFRTGAIQYNSPLHF.

This clonotype was found a few times. The gene calls are TRBV6-2 or TRBV6-3 and TRBJ1-1; TRBD1 aligns across 9 bases. The CDR3 runs 15 residues. With 2 bases clipped from V and 1 base from J, the junction kept 2 bases outside the gene matches. Per the germline V gene, CDR1 is MNHEY and CDR2 is SVGEGT. This chain's CDR3 is CASSYQDRGNTEAFF. In DNA, the CDR3 is TGTGCCAGCAGTTACCAGGACAGGGGGAACACTGAAGCTTTCTTT.

The chain links TRBV7-6 to TRBJ2-5; the match to TRBD1 covers 8 bases. The junction had 7 bases not matched to a gene; V was cut back by 4 bases and J by 6 bases. The CDR3 consists of 14 residues. CDR1 is SGHVS and CDR2 is FNYEAQ in the germline V gene. The chain's CDR3 is CASSCRTGSKTQYF. CDR3 nucleotides: TGTGCCAGCAGCTGCAGGACAGGGAGTAAGACCCAGTACTTC. Complete variable domain (other parts from reference TRBV7-6 and TRBJ2-5): GAGVSQSPRYKVTKRGQDVALRCDPISGHVSLYWYRQALGQGPEFLTYFNYEAQQDKSGLPNDRFSAERPEGSISTLTIQRTEQRDSAMYRCASSCRTGSKTQYFGPGTRLLVL.

The gene calls are TRBV2 and TRBJ2-7, with D perhaps matching TRBD2 (6 bases). The germline V gene encodes CDR1 SNHLY and CDR2 FYNNEI. With 6 bases removed from V and 7 bases from J, the gap between germline ends came to 13 bases. The CDR3 covers 12 residues. DNA for the CDR3: TGTGCCAGCAGGAGGGACTCATGGGAGCAGTACGTC. Amino acids: CASRRDSWEQYV.

The V gene is TRBV4-3, the J gene TRBJ1-3, with a weak D call TRBD1 (5 bases). The CDR3 spans 17 residues. In germline, CDR1 is LGHNA, CDR2 YSLEER. Trimming removed 3 bases at V and 0 bases at J, with 15 bases between. The CDR3 nucleotides are TGCGCCAGCAGCCAGGCCGCGAACAGGAGCTCTGGAAACACCATATATTTT. This codes for CASSQAANRSSGNTIYF.

This clonotype was detected a few times. The genes are TRBV12-3 or TRBV12-4 and TRBJ1-3; D unresolved. The CDR3 length is 11 residues. Trimming took off 3 bases at V and 9 bases at J, with 6 bases between the two ends. The CDR3 is CASSFRGTIYF. The CDR3 nucleotides are TGTGCCAGCAGTTTCCGAGGCACCATATATTTT.

This chain links TRBV7-8 with TRBJ2-2; the D gene could be TRBD1 or TRBD2 (5 bases each). This CDR3 is 13 amino acids long. CDR1 and CDR2 from the germline V gene are SGHVS and FQNEAQ. The V end lost 3 bases, the J end lost 7 bases, and 9 bases lay between the germline ends. The CDR3 region is CASSLRGSGELFF. The CDR3 DNA reads as TGTGCCAGCAGCTTGAGGGGTAGCGGGGAGCTGTTTTTT.

The chain has TRBV6-1 and TRBJ2-7; 9 positions agree with TRBD1. This CDR3 comprises 15 residues. Germline assignment: CDR1 MNHNS and CDR2 SASEGT. J gave up 6 bases and V 4 bases, and 10 bases lay outside the gene matches. The CDR3 DNA reads TGTGCCAGCAGTGTATCACCGGGACAGGGATTCGAGCAGTACTTC. Its translation is CASSVSPGQGFEQYF.

The V call is TRBV6-5, the J call TRBJ1-6; D might be TRBD1 (6 bases). Trimming took 6 bases from V and 14 from J, leaving 17 bases between them. The CDR3 sequence is 13 residues long. Germline CDR1 is MNHEY and CDR2 is SVGAGI. The CDR3 DNA reads as TGTGCCAGCAGCCGGCAAGCAGGGGCCACCCTCCACTTT. Translation: CASSRQAGATLHF.

This clonotype was found many times. The rearrangement joins TRBV15 to TRBJ1-4; no clear D gene. The CDR3 spans 12 residues. V was cut by 0 bases and J by 15 bases, with 11 bases left in between. The germline gives CDR1 LNHNV, CDR2 YYDKDF (reference sequence). The CDR3 region has the DNA TGTGCCACCAGCAGAGATCGCTTTAGCGTGTTTTTT. This codes for CATSRDRFSVFF.

This clonotype was recorded at least ten times. In DNA, the CDR3 is TGTGCCAGCAGCTTAGGTCGGGGCAGGCCGAACACCGGGGAGCTGTTTTTT. Translation: CASSLGRGRPNTGELFF. The V and J genes are TRBV7-2 and TRBJ2-2; either TRBD1 or TRBD2 may fit D (5 bases each). The CDR3 has 17 residues. V gave up 1 base and J gave up 0 bases, with 12 bases separating them. CDR1 is SGHTA and CDR2 is FQGNSA in the germline V gene.

This clonotype has more than one count but fewer than ten. The chain uses TRBV12-3 or TRBV12-4 and TRBJ2-1; 9 nucleotides line up with TRBD2. This CDR3 contains 15 residues. The junction had 0 bases not matched to a gene; V was cut back by 1 base and J by 2 bases. CDR3 coding DNA: TGTGCCAGCAGTTTAGGGACTAGCGCCTACAATGAGCAGTTCTTC. It encodes CASSLGTSAYNEQFF.

The chain employs TRBV7-9 and TRBJ2-1; D is uncertain. The V end was cut by 0 bases, the J end by 8 bases, with 5 bases between. Germline CDR1 and CDR2: SEHNR and FQNEAQ (reference sequence). The CDR3 length is 12 residues. For the CDR3, the DNA is TGTGCCAGCAGCTTAGCAGTCGATGAGCAGTTCTTC. Translation gives CASSLAVDEQFF.

In its sample, this clonotype was seen a few times. V is TRBV7-8 and J is TRBJ1-4; tentative D call: TRBD1 (5 bases). The CDR3 covers 18 residues. Germline loops: CDR1 SGHVS, CDR2 FQNEAQ. Trimming left V 5 bases short and J 4 bases short, with 23 bases between. The CDR3 protein is CASSAPRDFLGSNEKLFF. Here the CDR3 DNA reads TGTGCCAGCAGCGCGCCCCGGGACTTTTTGGGGAGTAATGAAAAACTGTTTTTT.

V gene TRBV4-1 combines with J gene TRBJ2-7; a possible D gene is TRBD2 (6 bases). This CDR3 is 15 amino acids long. Germline V gives CDR1 MGHRA, CDR2 YSYEKL. Trimming left V 1 base short and J 4 bases short, with 14 bases between. This CDR3 is CASSQGAGSIYEQYF. As DNA, the CDR3 is TGCGCCAGCAGCCAAGGTGCCGGGAGTATATACGAGCAGTACTTC.

This clonotype was found once. The chain carries TRBV28 and TRBJ2-2; a possible D gene is TRBD2 (5 bases). The CDR3 runs 14 residues. The germline V and J ends were trimmed by 6 bases and 7 bases, with 15 bases remaining between them. Germline CDR1 and CDR2: MDHEN and SYDVKM. CDR3 sequence: CASSLRGYIGELFF. The CDR3 nucleotides read TGTGCCAGCAGCCTACGGGGTTATATCGGGGAGCTGTTTTTT.

The rearrangement joins TRBV5-4 to TRBJ2-3; no clear D gene. The CDR3 has 14 residues. V was trimmed by 0 bases and J by 6 bases, leaving 11 bases between them. The germline V gene has CDR1 SGHNT and CDR2 YYREEE (reference sequence). CDR3 DNA: TGTGCCAGCAGCTTGGGAGTACAAGGGGATACGCAGTATTTT. Translated, it gives CASSLGVQGDTQYF.